This T cell receptor (beta chain) comes out of a study of blood T cell repertoires in COVID-19. Study details: Italy, Spain and the United States were the sources of the convalescent and acute COVID-19 samples. In each case, the material was cDNA or gDNA derived from T cells, B-cell-depleted T cells, or PBMCs.

This clone is a singleton in its sample. In the source study's methods: It was from reference gene primer amplification that nucleated cell counts were estimated. Sequencing used immunoSEQ multiplex PCR; TCRdb keeps in-frame clones, though not all of them. V, J and clone size derive from that table, while D and trimming were established from the DNA sequence. The table includes around 39,000 clones, approximately 86% detected once. V lost 4 bases and J 4 bases, leaving 17 bases between the germline ends. Germline CDR1 KGHDR, CDR2 SFDVKD. There are 16 residues in the CDR3. The chain links TRBV24-1 to TRBJ2-3; D possibly corresponds to TRBD2 (5 bases). What was sequenced was peripheral blood. The sequence was collected from a man aged 40-49 years with active COVID-19. In nucleotides, the CDR3 is TGTGCCACCAGTGACCTCGGCGGTCGGGAACCAGATACGCAGTATTTT. Translation gives CATSDLGGREPDTQYF.